The T cell receptor (beta chain) described here comes from a study of post-analysis software for immune sequencing data. The CDR3 runs to 13 residues. As to this clonotype: As yet, its antigen is unknown. At one boundary the junction diverges from the germline segment, which might be a read error.

The TCR beta cDNA libraries contained unique molecular identifiers. One entry per CDR3 protein, called by TCRdb with MiXCR from the PCR reads. This table holds approximately 440,000 distinct CDR3 sequences, around 40% found once. Study-level points and caveats: F measure grouped same-batch samples tightly together. Five TRBV segments occurring more often in patients than controls included TRBV5-6, TRBV5-1 and TRBV20-1.

The source is a girl aged 10-17 years with multiple sclerosis. V gene TRBV12-3 or TRBV12-4 combines with J gene TRBJ2-3, with D possibly being TRBD1 or TRBD2 (5 bases each). The sequenced sample was blood. CDR3 amino acids: CVSIRDRGDTQYF. The CDR3, as DNA: TGTGTCAGCATTAGGGACCGGGGAGATACGCAGTATTTT.